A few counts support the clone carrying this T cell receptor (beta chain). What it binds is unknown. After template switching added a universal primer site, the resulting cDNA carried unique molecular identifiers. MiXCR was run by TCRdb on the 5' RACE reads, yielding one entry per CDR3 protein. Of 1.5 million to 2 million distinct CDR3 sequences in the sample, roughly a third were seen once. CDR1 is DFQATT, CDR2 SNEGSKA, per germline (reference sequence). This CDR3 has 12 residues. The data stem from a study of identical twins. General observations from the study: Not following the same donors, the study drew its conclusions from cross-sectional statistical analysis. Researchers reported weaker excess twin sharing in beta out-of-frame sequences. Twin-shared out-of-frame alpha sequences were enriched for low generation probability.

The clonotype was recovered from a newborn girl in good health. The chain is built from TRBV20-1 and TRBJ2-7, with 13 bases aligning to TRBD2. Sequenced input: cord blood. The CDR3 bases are TGCCGGACTAGCGGGGGATTCTACGAGCAGTACTTC. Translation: CRTSGGFYEQYF.